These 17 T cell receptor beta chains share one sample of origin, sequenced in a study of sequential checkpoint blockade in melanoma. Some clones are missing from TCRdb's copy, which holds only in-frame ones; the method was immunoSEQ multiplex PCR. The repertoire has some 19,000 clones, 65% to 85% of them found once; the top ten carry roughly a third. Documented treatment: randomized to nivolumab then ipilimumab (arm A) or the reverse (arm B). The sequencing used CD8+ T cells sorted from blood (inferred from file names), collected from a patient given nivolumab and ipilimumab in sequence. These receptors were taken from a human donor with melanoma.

For the CDR3, the DNA is TGTGCCAGCAGTTTCAGGGTGGGGCATGAGCAGTTCTTC. It codes for CASSFRVGHEQFF. The chain is built from TRBV27 and TRBJ2-1; a possible D gene is TRBD1 (5 bases). V lost 3 bases and J 8 bases, leaving 11 bases between the germline ends. The germline gives CDR1 MNHEY, CDR2 SMNVEV (reference sequence). The CDR3 covers 13 residues.

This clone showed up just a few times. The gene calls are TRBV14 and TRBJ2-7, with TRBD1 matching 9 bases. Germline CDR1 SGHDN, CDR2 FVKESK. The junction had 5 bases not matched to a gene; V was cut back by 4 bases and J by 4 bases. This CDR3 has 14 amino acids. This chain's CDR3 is CASSPGTGRYEQYF. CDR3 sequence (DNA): TGTGCCAGCAGCCCAGGGACAGGGAGATACGAGCAGTACTTC.

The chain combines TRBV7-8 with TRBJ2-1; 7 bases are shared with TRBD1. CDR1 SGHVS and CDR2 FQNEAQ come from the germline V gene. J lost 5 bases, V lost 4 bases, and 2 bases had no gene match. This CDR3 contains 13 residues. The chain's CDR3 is CASSSGQDNEQFF. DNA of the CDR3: TGTGCCAGCAGCTCAGGACAGGACAATGAGCAGTTCTTC. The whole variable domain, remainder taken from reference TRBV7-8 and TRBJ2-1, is GAGVSQSPRYKVAKRGQDVALRCDPISGHVSLFWYQQALGQGPEFLTYFQNEAQLDKSGLPSDRFFAERPEGSVSTLKIQRTQQEDSAVYLCASSSGQDNEQFFGPGTRLTVL.

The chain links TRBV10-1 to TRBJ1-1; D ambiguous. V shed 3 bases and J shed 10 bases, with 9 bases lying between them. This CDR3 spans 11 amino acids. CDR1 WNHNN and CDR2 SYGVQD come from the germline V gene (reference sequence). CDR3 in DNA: TGCGCCAGCAGTGACGGGGTGGTAGCTTTCTTT. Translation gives CASSDGVVAFF.

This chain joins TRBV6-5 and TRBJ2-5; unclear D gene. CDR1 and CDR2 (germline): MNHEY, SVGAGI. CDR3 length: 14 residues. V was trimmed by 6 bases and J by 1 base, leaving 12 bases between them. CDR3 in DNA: TGTGCCAGCAGACCGAGACTGGTCCAAGAGACCCAGTACTTC. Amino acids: CASRPRLVQETQYF.

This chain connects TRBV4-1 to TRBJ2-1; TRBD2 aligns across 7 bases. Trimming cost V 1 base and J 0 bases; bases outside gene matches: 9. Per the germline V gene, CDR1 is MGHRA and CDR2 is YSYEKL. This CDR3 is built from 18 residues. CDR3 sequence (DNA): TGCGCCAGCAGCCAAGTGGTGCGGGAGTGGAGCTCCTACAATGAGCAGTTCTTC. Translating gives CASSQVVREWSSYNEQFF.

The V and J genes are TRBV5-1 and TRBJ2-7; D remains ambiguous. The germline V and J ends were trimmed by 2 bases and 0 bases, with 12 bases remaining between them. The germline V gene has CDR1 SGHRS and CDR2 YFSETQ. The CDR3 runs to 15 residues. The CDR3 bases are TGCGCCAGCAGCTTTGAGATGCTTTACTCCTACGAGCAGTACTTC. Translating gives CASSFEMLYSYEQYF. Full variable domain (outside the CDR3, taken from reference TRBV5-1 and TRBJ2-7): KAGVTQTPRYLIKTRGQQVTLSCSPISGHRSVSWYQQTPGQGLQFLFEYFSETQRNKGNFPGRFSGRQFSNSRSEMNVSTLELGDSALYLCASSFEMLYSYEQYFGPGTRLTVT.

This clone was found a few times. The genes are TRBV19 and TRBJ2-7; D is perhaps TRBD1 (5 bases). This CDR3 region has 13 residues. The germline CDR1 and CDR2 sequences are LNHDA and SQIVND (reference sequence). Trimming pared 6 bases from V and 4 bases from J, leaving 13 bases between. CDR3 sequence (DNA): TGTGCCAGTAGCCAGACGACAGCATACGAGCAGTACTTC. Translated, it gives CASSQTTAYEQYF. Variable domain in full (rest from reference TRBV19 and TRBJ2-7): DGGITQSPKYLFRKEGQNVTLSCEQNLNHDAMYWYRQDPGQGLRLIYYSQIVNDFQKGDIAEGYSVSREKKESFPLTVTSAQKNPTAFYLCASSQTTAYEQYFGPGTRLTVT.

The CDR3 DNA reads as TGCAGCGTTGAAAGGACTAGGGTCAATGAGCAGTTCTTC. Its protein is CSVERTRVNEQFF. V gene TRBV29-1 combines with J gene TRBJ2-1, with TRBD2 identical over 7 bases. Germline V gene sequence: CDR1 SQVTM, CDR2 ANQGSEA. The CDR3 covers 13 residues. V gave up 2 bases and J gave up 6 bases; unmatched junction bases: 4.

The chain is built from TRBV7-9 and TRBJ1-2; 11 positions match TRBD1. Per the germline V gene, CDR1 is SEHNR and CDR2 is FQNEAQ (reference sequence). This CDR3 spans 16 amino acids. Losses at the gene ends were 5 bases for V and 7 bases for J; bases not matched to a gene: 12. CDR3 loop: CASSPGTGGPIGGYTF. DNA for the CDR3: TGTGCCAGCAGCCCAGGGACAGGGGGACCTATCGGTGGCTACACCTTC.

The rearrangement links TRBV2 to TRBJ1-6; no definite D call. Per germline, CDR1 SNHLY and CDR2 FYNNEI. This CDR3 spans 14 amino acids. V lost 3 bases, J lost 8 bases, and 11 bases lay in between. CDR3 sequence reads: CASSEREFDSPLHF. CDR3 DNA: TGTGCCAGCAGTGAGAGGGAGTTCGATTCACCCCTCCACTTT.

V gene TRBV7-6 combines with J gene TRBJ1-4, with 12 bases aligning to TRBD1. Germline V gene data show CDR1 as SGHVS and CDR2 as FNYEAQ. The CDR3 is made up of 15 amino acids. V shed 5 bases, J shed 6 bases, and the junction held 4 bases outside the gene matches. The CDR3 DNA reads TGTGCCAGCAGCAAGGGACAGGGGGCGGATGAAAAACTGTTTTTT. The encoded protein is CASSKGQGADEKLFF.

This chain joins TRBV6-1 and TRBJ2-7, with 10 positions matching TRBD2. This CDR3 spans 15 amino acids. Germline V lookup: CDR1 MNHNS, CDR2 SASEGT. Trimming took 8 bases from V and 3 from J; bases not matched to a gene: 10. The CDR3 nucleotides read TGTGCCAGCGAAGGGGAGGCTAGCGGGAGCTACGAGCAGTACTTC. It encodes CASEGEASGSYEQYF.

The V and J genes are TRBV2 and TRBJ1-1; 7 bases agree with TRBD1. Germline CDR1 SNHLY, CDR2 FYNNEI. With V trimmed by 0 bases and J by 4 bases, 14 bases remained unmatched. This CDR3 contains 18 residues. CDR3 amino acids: CASSEALLSDRAGTEAFF. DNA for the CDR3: TGTGCCAGCAGTGAAGCGCTTCTGAGCGACAGGGCGGGCACTGAAGCTTTCTTT.

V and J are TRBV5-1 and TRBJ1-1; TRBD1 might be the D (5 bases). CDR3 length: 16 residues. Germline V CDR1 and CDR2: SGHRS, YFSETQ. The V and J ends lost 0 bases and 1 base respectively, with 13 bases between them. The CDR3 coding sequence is TGCGCCAGCAGCTTGGGTTGGCAGACAGAGAACACTGAAGCTTTCTTT. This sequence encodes CASSLGWQTENTEAFF.

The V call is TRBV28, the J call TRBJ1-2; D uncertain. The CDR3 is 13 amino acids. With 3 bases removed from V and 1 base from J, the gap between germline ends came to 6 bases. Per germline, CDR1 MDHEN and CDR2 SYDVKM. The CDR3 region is CASSLRGNYGYTF. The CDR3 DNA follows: TGTGCCAGCAGTTTGCGGGGTAACTATGGCTACACCTTC.

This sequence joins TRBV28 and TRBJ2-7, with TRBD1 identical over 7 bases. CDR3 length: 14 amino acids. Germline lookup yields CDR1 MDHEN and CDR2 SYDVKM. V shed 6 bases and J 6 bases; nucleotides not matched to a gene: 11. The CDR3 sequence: CASSPRTGVVEQYF. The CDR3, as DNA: TGTGCCAGCAGCCCCCGAACAGGGGTGGTCGAGCAGTACTTC. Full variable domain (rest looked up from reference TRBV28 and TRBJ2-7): DVKVTQSSRYLVKRTGEKVFLECVQDMDHENMFWYRQDPGLGLRLIYFSYDVKMKEKGDIPEGYSVSREKKERFSLILESASTNQTSMYLCASSPRTGVVEQYFGPGTRLTVT.